Below, 6 T cell receptor beta chains from the same sample are listed, as sequenced in a study of lymphopenia after photon versus proton radiotherapy. Using immunoSEQ multiplex PCR, the repertoire was profiled, and TCRdb retains in-frame clones only, with some absent. The table lists 55,000 to 70,000 clones, roughly 86% of them singletons. The sequences come from peripheral blood, collected from a patient treated with photon-based radiotherapy. All receptors derive from a middle-aged man with gastric cancer.

V usage is TRBV6-1 and J usage is TRBJ1-2; 7 nucleotides line up with TRBD1. Germline CDR1 MNHNS, CDR2 SASEGT. J gave up 2 bases and V 4 bases, and 4 bases lay outside the gene matches. This CDR3 is built from 14 residues. This CDR3 reads CASSGGGRNYGYTF. The CDR3 DNA reads TGTGCCAGCAGTGGAGGGGGCAGGAACTATGGCTACACCTTC.

The chain has TRBV7-2 and TRBJ1-2; TRBD1 agrees at 7 bases. Germline values: CDR1 SGHTA, CDR2 FQGNSA. V lost 5 bases, J lost 7 bases, and 7 bases stayed unmatched. The CDR3 consists of 13 residues. The CDR3 loop reads CASSRTGVGGYTF. CDR3 bases: TGTGCCAGCAGCCGAACAGGGGTCGGTGGCTACACCTTC. Full variable domain (outside the CDR3, taken from reference TRBV7-2 and TRBJ1-2): GAGVSQSPSNKVTEKGKDVELRCDPISGHTALYWYRQSLGQGLEFLIYFQGNSAPDKSGLPSDRFSAERTGGSVSTLTIQRTQQEDSAVYLCASSRTGVGGYTFGSGTRLTVV.

The CDR3 here is CASSRTPGTGELFF. CDR3 DNA sequence: TGTGCCAGCAGTAGGACCCCAGGGACCGGGGAGCTGTTTTTT. This rearrangement joins TRBV6-4 to TRBJ2-2; possible D gene TRBD1, 5 bases. This CDR3 has 14 amino acids. Germline V lookup: CDR1 MRHNA, CDR2 SNTAGT. The V end lost 5 bases, the J end lost 5 bases, and 12 bases lay between the germline ends.

The rearrangement uses TRBV4-3 and TRBJ1-4, with 9 bases matching TRBD1. The length of the CDR3 is 15 residues. Trimming cost V 3 bases and J 7 bases; bases outside gene matches: 6. Germline V gene data show CDR1 as LGHNA and CDR2 as YSLEER. In DNA, the CDR3 is TGCGCCAGCAGCCAGTCTACAGGGGGCCCTGAAAAACTGTTTTTT. It specifies CASSQSTGGPEKLFF.

J is TRBJ2-7 and V is TRBV5-8, with 9 bases aligning to TRBD2. This CDR3 region has 16 residues. Germline CDR1 SGHTS, CDR2 YDEGEE. V lost 4 bases, J lost 3 bases, and 11 bases stayed unmatched. CDR3 sequence: CASSTVRRGGIYEQYF. The CDR3 nucleotides are TGTGCCAGCAGCACGGTCAGGCGGGGGGGTATCTACGAGCAGTACTTC.

The V gene is TRBV7-2, the J gene TRBJ1-1; 8 bases align to TRBD1. The ends lost 2 bases at V and 3 bases at J; junction bases unmatched: 8. The length of the CDR3 is 16 residues. Germline V gene data show CDR1 as SGHTA and CDR2 as FQGNSA. CDR3 residues: CASSLNPYRGDTEAFF. CDR3 bases: TGTGCCAGCAGCTTAAACCCGTACAGGGGGGACACTGAAGCTTTCTTT.